These 6 T cell receptor beta chains originate from one sample sequenced in a study of T-cell memory formation after mild COVID-19. Via MiXCR, TCRdb re-called the 5' RACE reads, giving one row per CDR3 protein. The sample contains 100,000 to 150,000 distinct CDR3 sequences, about 5.9% of which appear only once. Sequenced: PBMCs or a T cell subset sorted from them (not recorded which). All receptors come from an adult woman who had mild COVID-19 (a few samples of this study predate the infection). Cell type and time point are not known.

This clonotype was seen only a few times. This chain links TRBV12-3 or TRBV12-4 with TRBJ1-4, with D tentatively TRBD1 (6 bases). V was pared by 9 bases and J by 5 bases, with 13 bases between. This CDR3 is built from 13 residues. In DNA form, the CDR3 reads TGTGCCAGTAAATCCACAGGGAATGAAAAACTGTTTTTT. Amino acids: CASKSTGNEKLFF.

This clonotype was picked up many times. The CDR3 protein is CAISVQGVDTGELFF. CDR3 nucleotides: TGTGCCATCAGTGTCCAGGGTGTTGACACCGGGGAGCTGTTTTTT. The rearrangement uses TRBV10-3 and TRBJ2-2; tentative D call: TRBD1 (5 bases). This CDR3 is 15 amino acids long. The germline gives CDR1 ENHRY, CDR2 SYGVKD. Trimming cost V 4 bases and J 3 bases, with 12 bases left between them.

This clonotype occurred a few times. This chain connects TRBV6-1 to TRBJ2-2; TRBD1 matches 11 bases. Germline V lookup: CDR1 MNHNS, CDR2 SASEGT. Losses at the gene ends were 4 bases for V and 4 bases for J; bases not matched to a gene: 11. The CDR3 is made up of 18 amino acids. CDR3 DNA: TGTGCCAGCAGTGTTCCCCCCGGGACAGGGGGGGTCACCGGGGAGCTGTTTTTT. Amino acids: CASSVPPGTGGVTGELFF.

This clonotype appeared a few times. This sequence joins TRBV4-3 and TRBJ1-3; tentative D call: TRBD1 (6 bases). This CDR3 contains 16 residues. The germline CDR1 and CDR2 sequences are LGHNA and YSLEER. The germline V and J ends were trimmed by 1 base and 0 bases, with 10 bases remaining between them. The CDR3 sequence is CASSQGQALSGNTIYF. CDR3 bases: TGCGCCAGCAGCCAAGGACAGGCCCTCTCTGGAAACACCATATATTTT.

This clonotype was picked up a small number of times. This chain uses TRBV12-5 with TRBJ2-2; tentatively, D is TRBD2 (6 bases). Germline CDR1 LGHNT, CDR2 FRNRAP. Trimming took 4 bases from V and 6 from J, leaving 12 bases between them. The CDR3 contains 14 residues. The CDR3 DNA reads as TGTGCTAGTGGTTCCCCGGGAGAGGCCGGGGAGCTGTTTTTT. It specifies CASGSPGEAGELFF. Based on the CDR3 plus reference TRBV12-5 and TRBJ2-2, the full variable domain is DARVTQTPRHKVTEMGQEVTMRCQPILGHNTVFWYRQTMMQGLELLAYFRNRAPLDDSGMPKDRFSAEMPDATLATLKIQPSEPRDSAVYFCASGSPGEAGELFFGEGSRLTVL.

The rearrangement uses TRBV20-1 and TRBJ2-7, with a possible D match to TRBD1 (6 bases). CDR3 length: 13 amino acids. Trimming stripped 4 bases from V and 2 bases from J, with 12 bases between. Per the germline V gene, CDR1 is DFQATT and CDR2 is SNEGSKA (reference sequence). The CDR3 bases are TGCAGTGCTACACACAGGGCCACCTACGAGCAGTACTTC. The encoded protein is CSATHRATYEQYF.